The 7 T cell receptor beta chains reported below all come from one sample, sequenced in a study of T cell responses to AZD1222 COVID-19 vaccine. Sequencing used immunoSEQ multiplex PCR; TCRdb keeps in-frame clones, though not all of them. The sample includes under 150,000 clones, about 90% of them seen just once. The sequencing used peripheral blood, collected 28 days after the second AZD1222 dose. The receptors were sampled from an adult who received the AZD1222 COVID-19 vaccine.

V usage is TRBV12-3 or TRBV12-4 and J usage is TRBJ2-5; the D call may be TRBD1 or TRBD2 (5 bases each). The CDR3 spans 13 residues. V lost 7 bases and J lost 9, with 18 bases in between. The CDR3 loop is CASTPFEGLAQYF. The CDR3 DNA sequence: TGTGCCAGCACTCCCTTTGAGGGGCTGGCCCAGTACTTC.

The rearrangement joins TRBV10-3 to TRBJ2-5; TRBD2 matches at 11 bases. The junction had 7 bases not matched to a gene; V was cut back by 5 bases and J by 5 bases. CDR3 length: 15 residues. Germline CDR1 reads ENHRY; CDR2 reads SYGVKD. CDR3 in amino acids: CAISSTSGGSETQYF. The DNA of the CDR3 is TGTGCCATCAGTAGTACTAGCGGGGGAAGTGAGACCCAGTACTTC.

The chain links TRBV6-5 to TRBJ1-3; 8 nucleotides line up with TRBD1. CDR3 length: 15 residues. V lost 2 bases to trimming and J lost 1 base; unmatched junction nucleotides: 1. Germline CDR1 MNHEY, CDR2 SVGAGI. The CDR3 DNA sequence: TGTGCCAGCAGTTACCAGGGGGCTTCTGGAAACACCATATATTTT. Translating gives CASSYQGASGNTIYF.

The rearrangement links TRBV27 to TRBJ2-5; TRBD1 agrees at 7 bases. Germline V gene lookup returns CDR1 MNHEY and CDR2 SMNVEV (reference sequence). Trimming took 5 bases from V and 0 from J; bases not matched to a gene: 3. The CDR3 loop spans 14 amino acids. CDR3 DNA: TGTGCCAGCAGTGGACAGGACCACCAAGAGACCCAGTACTTC. Protein sequence: CASSGQDHQETQYF.

This chain joins TRBV19 and TRBJ1-6; D not certain. The germline V gene has CDR1 LNHDA and CDR2 SQIVND (reference sequence). This CDR3 spans 14 amino acids. The V gene lost 5 bases and the J gene lost 9 bases, with 14 bases spanning the gap. CDR3: CASSPTAGFSPLHF. For the CDR3, the DNA is TGTGCCAGTAGTCCTACGGCGGGGTTTTCACCCCTCCACTTT.

This chain uses TRBV2 with TRBJ2-7; 7 positions agree with TRBD1. Trimming removed 7 bases from V and 6 bases from J; junction bases left unmatched: 12. The CDR3 runs to 14 residues. Germline CDR1 reads SNHLY; CDR2 reads FYNNEI. Here the CDR3 reads CASKPEGTVAEQYF. Here the CDR3 DNA reads TGTGCCAGCAAGCCCGAAGGGACAGTAGCCGAGCAGTACTTC.

The CDR3 DNA reads TGTGCCAGTAGTAAACAGGACTCTGGGGCCAACGTCCTGACTTTC. It codes for CASSKQDSGANVLTF. V is TRBV19 and J is TRBJ2-6; D perhaps matches TRBD1 (5 bases). The CDR3 length is 15 residues. V was pared by 4 bases and J by 0 bases, with 7 bases between. The V gene's germline CDR1 is LNHDA and CDR2 SQIVND (reference sequence). The full variable domain, in which reference TRBV19 and TRBJ2-6 provide the parts outside the CDR3, is DGGITQSPKYLFRKEGQNVTLSCEQNLNHDAMYWYRQDPGQGLRLIYYSQIVNDFQKGDIAEGYSVSREKKESFPLTVTSAQKNPTAFYLCASSKQDSGANVLTFGAGSRLTVL.